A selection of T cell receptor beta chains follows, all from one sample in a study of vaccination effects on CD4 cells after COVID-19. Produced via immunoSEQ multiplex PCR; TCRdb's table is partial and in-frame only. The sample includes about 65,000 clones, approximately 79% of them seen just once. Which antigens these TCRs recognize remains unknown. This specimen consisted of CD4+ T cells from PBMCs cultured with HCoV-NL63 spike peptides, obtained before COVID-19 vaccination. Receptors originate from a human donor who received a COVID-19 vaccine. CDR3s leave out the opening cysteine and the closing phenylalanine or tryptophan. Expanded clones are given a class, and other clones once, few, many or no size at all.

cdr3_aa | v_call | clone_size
ASSDNRNQPQH | TRBV2 | NA
ASSLKGDRGEGYT | TRBV5-1 | NA
ASSAGPLYSNQPQH | TRBV5-1 | NA
ATSEGSHGYT | TRBV24-1 | few
ASSPVEGPRETQY | TRBV5-1 | NA
ASSSKGTTGELF | TRBV5-1 | few
SASPGQGNQPQH | TRBV20-1 | NA
ASSLTFVDTEAF | TRBV5-1 | NA
ASSEGLLANYGYT | TRBV2 | few
ASSPSTDTQY | TRBV11-2 | few
ASSQGTGRDYGYT | TRBV4-1 | NA
ASSPSQFQETQY | TRBV18 | NA
ATSRRDRGRDTQY | TRBV24-1 | NA
ASSPSTSGGTPETQY | TRBV7-9 | NA
ASSPGTVNQPQH | TRBV5-1 | NA
ASSLVLISGGTNTGELF | TRBV5-1 | NA
ASSLQGSNYGYT | TRBV6-6 | NA
ASTTMSTGELF | TRBV5-6 | NA
ASRWRGFGTEAF | TRBV2 | NA
ATSDSPGEKLF | TRBV24-1 | few
ASSAQGQSGNTIY | TRBV9 | NA
ASSRTGTNSYNEQF | TRBV19 | NA
ASAKGPNEKLF | TRBV2 | NA
ASSQADRDRVAGELF | TRBV4-3 | NA
ASSQRFAAANTEAF | TRBV11-2 | NA
ASSQIGRTNTEAF | TRBV3-1/TRBV3-2 | once
ASSFLTGATNEKLF | TRBV6-5 | NA
ASSFAREEAKNIQY | TRBV28 | NA
ASSRRTGSRANEQF | TRBV18 | NA
ASSMYRSGGELF | TRBV19 | NA
ASRGRGNEQF | TRBV2 | NA
ASRRDRSSTNEKLF | TRBV7-2 | NA
ASSRLGGGGYT | TRBV12-3/TRBV12-4 | few
AISEGLAGITDTQY | TRBV10-3 | NA
ASTTTGTGFRVKNIQY | TRBV27 | once
ASSLVGLAVNTDTQY | TRBV7-2 | NA
ASSLAGGYGYT | TRBV7-2 | NA
ASSLESWNTGELF | TRBV5-1 | NA
ASTGAGNTIY | TRBV2 | few
ASSDRQGRTEAF | TRBV10-2 | NA
ASSRGPLGTSGGLNTGELF | TRBV4-1 | few
ATSDQLAGHYNEQF | TRBV24-1 | NA
ASRRRDSSGANVLT | TRBV2 | NA
ASSRPSDQGVDTQY | TRBV7-9 | NA
ASRFGLNTGELF | TRBV7-3 | NA
ASSPWSGRNTEAF | TRBV7-9 | NA
ASSLGLYNTGELF | TRBV6-2/TRBV6-3 | NA
AGGITGNTIY | TRBV6-5 | NA
ASHNPNTGELF | TRBV28 | NA
ASSQDFIGTARQETQY | TRBV4-1 | NA
AISESGNNQPQH | TRBV10-3 | NA
ASSWTASTDTQY | TRBV5-1 | NA
ASSVEGSGANVLT | TRBV9 | NA
ASSYSRNYGYT | TRBV6-5 | NA